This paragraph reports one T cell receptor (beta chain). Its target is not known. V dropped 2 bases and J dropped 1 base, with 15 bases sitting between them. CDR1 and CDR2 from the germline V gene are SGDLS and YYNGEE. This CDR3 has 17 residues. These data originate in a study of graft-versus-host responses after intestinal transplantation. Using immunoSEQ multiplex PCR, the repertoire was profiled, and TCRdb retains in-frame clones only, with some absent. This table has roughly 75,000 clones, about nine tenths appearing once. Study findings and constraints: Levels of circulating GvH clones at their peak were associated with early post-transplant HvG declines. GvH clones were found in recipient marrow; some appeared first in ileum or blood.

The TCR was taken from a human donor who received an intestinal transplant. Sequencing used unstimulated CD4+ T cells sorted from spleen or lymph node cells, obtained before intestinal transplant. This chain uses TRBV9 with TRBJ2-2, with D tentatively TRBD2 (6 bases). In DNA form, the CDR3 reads TGTGCCAGCAGCGTGGGTACCGGGACTCAGAACACCGGGGAGCTGTTTTTT. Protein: CASSVGTGTQNTGELFF.